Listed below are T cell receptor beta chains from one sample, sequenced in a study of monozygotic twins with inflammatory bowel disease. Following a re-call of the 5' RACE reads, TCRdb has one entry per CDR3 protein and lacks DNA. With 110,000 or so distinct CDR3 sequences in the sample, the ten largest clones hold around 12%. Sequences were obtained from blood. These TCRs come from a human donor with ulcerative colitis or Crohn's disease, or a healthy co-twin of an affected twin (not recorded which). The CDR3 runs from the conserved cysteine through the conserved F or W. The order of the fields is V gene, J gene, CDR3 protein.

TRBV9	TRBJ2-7	CASSVGPSDRGYEQYF
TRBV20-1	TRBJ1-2	CSARDMDLWGYTF
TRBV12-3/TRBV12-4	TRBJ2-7	CASSFDLAVSYEQYF
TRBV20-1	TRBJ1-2	CSPKQGYGYTF
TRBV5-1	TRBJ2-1	CASSLAGTGRVEQFF
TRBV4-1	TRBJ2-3	CASSQPPGQGLGDTQYF
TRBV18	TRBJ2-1	CASSRTGTGAYNEQFF
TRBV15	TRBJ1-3	CATSRDRNGNTIYF
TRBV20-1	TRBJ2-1	CSASNSYNEQFF
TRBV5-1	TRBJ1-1	CASSFPGAGTEAFF
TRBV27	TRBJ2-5	CASRPMGLAGQQETQYF
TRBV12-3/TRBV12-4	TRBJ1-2	CASSFLGQGAVGYTF
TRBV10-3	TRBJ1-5	CAISAGQGGNQPQHF
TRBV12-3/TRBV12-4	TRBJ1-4	CASSQGTATNEKLFF
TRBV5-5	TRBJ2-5	CASSLAGYQETQYF
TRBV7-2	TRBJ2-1	CASSLMVGLAHLNEQFF
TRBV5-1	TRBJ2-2	CASSLAWTGELFF
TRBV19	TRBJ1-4	CASYRGVGEKLFF
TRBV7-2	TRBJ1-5	CASSDSYQPQHF
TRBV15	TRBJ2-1	CATSRDGVVYNEQFF
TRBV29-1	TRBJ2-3	CSVDTGIDTQYF
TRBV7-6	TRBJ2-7	CASSLNSGQQYF
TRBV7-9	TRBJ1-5	CASSLVRDRDNQPQHF
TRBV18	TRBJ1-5	CASSPPGDTRNQPQHF
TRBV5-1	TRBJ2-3	CASSRGPSGRSTDTQYF
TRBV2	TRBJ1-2	CASRGGYGYTF
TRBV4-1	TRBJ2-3	CASSQPGTIDTQYF
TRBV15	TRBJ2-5	CATSRDLSEETQYF
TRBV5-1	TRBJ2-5	CASSSQGSAETQYF
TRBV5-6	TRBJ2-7	CASSLDRDSIYEQYF
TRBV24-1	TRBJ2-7	CATSDPTASYEQYF
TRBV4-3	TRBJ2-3	CASSQDFTSGREGTDTQYF
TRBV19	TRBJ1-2	CASSPGQGNYGYTF
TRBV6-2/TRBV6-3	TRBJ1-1	CASSYKGQEAFF
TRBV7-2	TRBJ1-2	CASSWGQALNYGYTF
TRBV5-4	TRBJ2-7	CASSLGSSYEQYF
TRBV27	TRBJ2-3	CASRATSTDTQYF
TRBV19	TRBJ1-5	CASSISGTSVRPQHF
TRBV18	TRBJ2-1	CASSPRQTPYNEQFF
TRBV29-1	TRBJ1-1	CSVEEGPTEAFF
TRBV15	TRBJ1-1	CATSRDRGTRGEIMNTEAFF
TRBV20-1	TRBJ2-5	CSASRVEYQETQYF
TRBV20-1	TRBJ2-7	CSAKGLPIYEQYF
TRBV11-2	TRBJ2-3	CASSRNAEGADTQYF
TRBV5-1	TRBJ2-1	CASSWPGGSRDEQFF
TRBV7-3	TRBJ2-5	CASSLFYQETQYF
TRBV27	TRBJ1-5	CASSRFGTALYDQPQHF
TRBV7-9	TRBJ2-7	CASSTGTAPYEQYF
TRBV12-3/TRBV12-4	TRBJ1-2	CASSIGPYGYTF
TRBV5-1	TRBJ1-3	CASRPTGAGNTIYF
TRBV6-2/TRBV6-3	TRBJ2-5	CASRASVQETQYF
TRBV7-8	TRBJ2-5	CASSFGIVQGSAQYF
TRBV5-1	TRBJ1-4	CASSFNENNEKLFF
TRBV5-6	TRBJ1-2	CASSVVTGGSYTF
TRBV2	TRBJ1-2	CASSERGGGVYGYTF
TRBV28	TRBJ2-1	CATHGGSYNEQFF
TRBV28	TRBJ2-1	CASSLLAGGISYNEQFF